Below, one T cell receptor beta chain is given with its context. Germline V gene sequence: CDR1 MDHEN, CDR2 SYDVKM. This CDR3 region has 11 residues. V lost 3 bases, J lost 6 bases, and 4 bases lay in between. Source study methods: Cell counts per sample came from amplifying reference gene primers. Sequencing was performed with immunoSEQ multiplex PCR; in TCRdb, only in-frame clones are kept and a portion is missing. V and J calls and clone size follow that table, whereas D and trimming were derived from the DNA. The sample shows a few hundred thousand clones, approximately 80% of them seen only once. The data are from a study of blood T cell repertoires in COVID-19. Study information: COVID-19 samples collected from the United States, Italy and Spain covered acute and convalescent phases. From T cells, B-cell-depleted T cells, or PBMCs came the material, which was cDNA or gDNA.

The sequencing sample was made of peripheral blood. The origin of this receptor is a woman between 45 and 60 years old with acute or convalescent COVID-19. The J gene is TRBJ2-3, the V gene TRBV28, with D hard to call. The CDR3 coding sequence is TGTGCCAGCAGTTTCGTGGATACGCAGTATTTT. Translated, it gives CASSFVDTQYF.